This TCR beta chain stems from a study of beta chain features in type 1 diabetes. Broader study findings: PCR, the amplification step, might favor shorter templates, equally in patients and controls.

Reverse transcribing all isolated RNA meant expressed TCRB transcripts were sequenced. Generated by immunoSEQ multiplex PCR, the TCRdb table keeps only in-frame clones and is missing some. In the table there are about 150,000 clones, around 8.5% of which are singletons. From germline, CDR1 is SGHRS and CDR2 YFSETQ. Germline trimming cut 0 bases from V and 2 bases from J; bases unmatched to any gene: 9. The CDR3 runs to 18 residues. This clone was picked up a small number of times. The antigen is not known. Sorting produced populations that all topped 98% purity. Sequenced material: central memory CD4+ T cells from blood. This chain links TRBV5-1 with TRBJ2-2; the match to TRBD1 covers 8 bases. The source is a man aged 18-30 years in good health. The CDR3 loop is CASSLEGAAGGNTGELFF. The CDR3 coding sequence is TGCGCCAGCAGCTTGGAAGGGGCCGCAGGGGGCAACACCGGGGAGCTGTTTTTT. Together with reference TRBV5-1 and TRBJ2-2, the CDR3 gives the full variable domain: KAGVTQTPRYLIKTRGQQVTLSCSPISGHRSVSWYQQTPGQGLQFLFEYFSETQRNKGNFPGRFSGRQFSNSRSEMNVSTLELGDSALYLCASSLEGAAGGNTGELFFGEGSRLTVL.